This TCR beta chain came from a study of monozygotic twins with cystic fibrosis (dated by TCRdb to the early 2020s). Describing the broader study: Barcoded libraries were prepared from three micrograms of fragmented DNA with roughly 16 PCR cycles. To assess genetic influence on V and J gene usage, the study compared TCR beta repertoires within and across 16 monozygotic twin pairs with cystic fibrosis. Ten female and six male twin pairs, aged about 2.0 to 40 years (median about 9.5 years) and mostly children and adolescents, were included in the cohort. Twins were ranked among 1,000 or so cohort participants for weight-for-height and FEVPerc (FEV1 disease centile) at the day of blood sampling. Data for three of the twin pairs had previously been reported in another context. The investigation overall reported the following: Sharing of nucleotide-identical clonotypes was significantly greater within monozygotic CF twin pairs than between unrelated CF individuals (P = 0.000026, Mann-Whitney). Only a small cohort was studied, and no association of shared CDR3 numbers with age, concordance or disease severity was found. Simpson clonality was generally low (median around 0.0095), suggesting a naive-dominated repertoire, with higher clonality in the most severely affected patients. In 13 of 16 pairs, V gene usage most closely resembled the co-twin's, and the same held for J usage in 8 of 16 pairs, a pattern suggesting genetic constraints.

V is clipped by 6 bases and J by 6 bases, and the sequence between their germline boundaries is 14 bases long. From cysteine to phenylalanine, the CDR3 is 14 amino acids long. Kept here is only the CDR3 DNA, which spans 42 bases and is read in frame from base 1. CDR1 is given as LNHDA and CDR2 as SQIVND, both from the germline V gene (reference sequence). The twin pairs came from the European Cystic Fibrosis Twin and Sibling Study Cohort, which recruited patients from more than 150 CF clinics across 14 European countries. Zygosity and CFTR genotype were verified in-house, with zygosity tested by multiplex PCR of nine short tandem repeat loci. Peripheral blood was sampled from each twin, with clinical parameters recorded on the day of blood sampling. Phenol/chloroform extraction was used to isolate genomic DNA from peripheral blood cells, and the DNA was then kept in TE buffer at 4 degrees C. In the case of this clone: Its antigen target is currently unknown. The sample holds no much larger clone one base away, and base qualities are not on file.

Following the manufacturer's instructions, TCR beta CDR3 regions were amplified by multiplex PCR with the immunoSEQ immune profiling system. An Illumina NextSeq system was used to carry out the sequencing. For the original study's pipeline: Sequence data were processed on the immunoSEQ Analyzer platform, and clonality was calculated as the square root of Simpson's index of productive rearrangements. Jensen-Shannon distance served as the measure of similarity in V and J usage, while OLGA was used to compute CDR3 generation probabilities. Shared CDR3 sequences were searched in the immuneACCESS database (August 2020) and in VDJdb (December 2020). TCRdb re-hosts the immuneACCESS table, in-frame sequences only. Its copies lack some clones; in the studies checked, an unresolved V gene accounts for under half of them, and the cause for the rest is not known. The V and J calls and clone size are taken from that table; D and trimming were inferred from the DNA. The sample records roughly 23,000 clones, 87% of which are singletons. Around 1.2% of the sample comes from the top ten.

Sequencing was done on a sample of blood. The chain is encoded by TRBV19 joined to TRBJ2-2; the D gene is perhaps TRBD1 or TRBD2, as each covers 5 bases. The TCR sequence derives from a woman younger than 45 with cystic fibrosis. The CDR3 here reads CASSPRVGPGELFF. The sequenced DNA is TGTGCCAGTAGCCCGCGGGTGGGGCCCGGGGAGCTGTTTTTT.